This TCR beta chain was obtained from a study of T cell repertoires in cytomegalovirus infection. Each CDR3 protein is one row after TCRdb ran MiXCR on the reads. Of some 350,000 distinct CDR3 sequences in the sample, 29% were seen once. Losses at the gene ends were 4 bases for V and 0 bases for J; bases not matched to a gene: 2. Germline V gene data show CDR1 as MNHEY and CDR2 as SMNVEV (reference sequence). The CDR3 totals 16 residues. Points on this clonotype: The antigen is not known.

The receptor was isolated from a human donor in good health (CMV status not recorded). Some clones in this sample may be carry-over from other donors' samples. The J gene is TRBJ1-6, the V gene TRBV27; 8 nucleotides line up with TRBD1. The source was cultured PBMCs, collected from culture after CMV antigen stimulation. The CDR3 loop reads CASSYGQGSYNSPLHF. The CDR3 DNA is TGTGCCAGCAGTTACGGACAGGGCTCCTATAATTCACCCCTCCACTTT.